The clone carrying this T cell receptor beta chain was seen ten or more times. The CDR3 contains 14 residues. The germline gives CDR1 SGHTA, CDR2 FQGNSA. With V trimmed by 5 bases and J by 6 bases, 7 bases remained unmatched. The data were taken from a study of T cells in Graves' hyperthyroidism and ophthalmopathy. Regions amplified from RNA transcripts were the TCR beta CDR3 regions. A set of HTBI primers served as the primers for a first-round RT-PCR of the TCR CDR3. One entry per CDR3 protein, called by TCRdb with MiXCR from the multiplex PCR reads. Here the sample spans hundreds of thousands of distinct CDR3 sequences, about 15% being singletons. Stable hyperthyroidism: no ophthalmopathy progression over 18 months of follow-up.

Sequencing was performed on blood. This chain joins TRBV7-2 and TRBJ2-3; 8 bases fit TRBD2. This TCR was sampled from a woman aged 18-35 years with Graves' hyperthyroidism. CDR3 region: CASSLSGSIDTQYF. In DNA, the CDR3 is TGTGCCAGCAGCCTAAGCGGGAGTATCGATACGCAGTATTTT.